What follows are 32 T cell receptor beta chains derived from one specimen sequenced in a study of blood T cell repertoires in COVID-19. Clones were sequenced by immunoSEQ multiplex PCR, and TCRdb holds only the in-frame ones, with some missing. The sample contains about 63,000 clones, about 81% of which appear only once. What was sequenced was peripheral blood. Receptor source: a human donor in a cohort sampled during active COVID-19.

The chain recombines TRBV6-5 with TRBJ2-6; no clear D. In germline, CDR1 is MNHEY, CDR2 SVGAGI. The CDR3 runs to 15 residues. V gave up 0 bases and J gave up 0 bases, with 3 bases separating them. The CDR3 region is CASSYSHSGANVLTF. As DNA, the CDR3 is TGTGCCAGCAGTTACTCCCACTCTGGGGCCAACGTCCTGACTTTC.

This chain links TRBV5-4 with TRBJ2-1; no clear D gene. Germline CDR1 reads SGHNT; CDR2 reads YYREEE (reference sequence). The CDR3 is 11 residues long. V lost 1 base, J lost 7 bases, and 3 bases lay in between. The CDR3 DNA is TGTGCCAGCAGCTTGTCGAATGAGCAGTTCTTC. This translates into CASSLSNEQFF. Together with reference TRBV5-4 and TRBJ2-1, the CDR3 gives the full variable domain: ETGVTQSPTHLIKTRGQQVTLRCSSQSGHNTVSWYQQALGQGPQFIFQYYREEENGRGNFPPRFSGLQFPNYSSELNVNALELDDSALYLCASSLSNEQFFGPGTRLTVL.

CDR3 protein: CASSELGTGVNTEAFF. In nucleotides, the CDR3 is TGTGCCAGCAGTGAATTAGGGACAGGGGTGAACACTGAAGCTTTCTTT. The V call is TRBV25-1, the J call TRBJ1-1; 10 nucleotides agree with TRBD1. This CDR3 is built from 16 residues. Germline trimming cut 1 base from V and 0 bases from J; bases unmatched to any gene: 2. CDR1 and CDR2 from the germline V gene are MGHDK and SYGVNS.

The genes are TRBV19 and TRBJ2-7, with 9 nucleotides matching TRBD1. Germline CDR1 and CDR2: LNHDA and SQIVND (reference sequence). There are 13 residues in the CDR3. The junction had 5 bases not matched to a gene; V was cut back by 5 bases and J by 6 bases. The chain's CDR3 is CASSGQGKVEQYF. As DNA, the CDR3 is TGTGCCAGTAGTGGACAGGGGAAAGTCGAGCAGTACTTC.

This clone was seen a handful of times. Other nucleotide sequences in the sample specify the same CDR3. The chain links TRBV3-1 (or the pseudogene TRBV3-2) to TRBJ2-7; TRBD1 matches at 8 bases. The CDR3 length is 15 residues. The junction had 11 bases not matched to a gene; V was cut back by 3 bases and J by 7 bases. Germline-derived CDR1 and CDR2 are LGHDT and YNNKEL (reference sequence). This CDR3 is CASSQGVGQGREQYF. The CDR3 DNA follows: TGTGCCAGCAGCCAGGGGGTCGGACAGGGAAGAGAGCAGTACTTC.

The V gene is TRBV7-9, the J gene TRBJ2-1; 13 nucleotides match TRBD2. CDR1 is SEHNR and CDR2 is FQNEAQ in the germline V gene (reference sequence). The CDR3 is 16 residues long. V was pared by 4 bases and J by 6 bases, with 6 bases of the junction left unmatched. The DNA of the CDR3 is TGTGCCAGCAGCTCCCAGACTAGCGGGAGGAGCAATGAGCAGTTCTTC. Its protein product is CASSSQTSGRSNEQFF.

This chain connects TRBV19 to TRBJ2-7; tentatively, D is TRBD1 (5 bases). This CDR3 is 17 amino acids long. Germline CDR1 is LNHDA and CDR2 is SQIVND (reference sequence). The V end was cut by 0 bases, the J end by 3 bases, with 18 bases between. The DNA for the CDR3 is TGTGCCAGTAGTATAGATCACCGTCAGGGTACCTTCTACGAGCAGTACTTC. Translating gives CASSIDHRQGTFYEQYF.

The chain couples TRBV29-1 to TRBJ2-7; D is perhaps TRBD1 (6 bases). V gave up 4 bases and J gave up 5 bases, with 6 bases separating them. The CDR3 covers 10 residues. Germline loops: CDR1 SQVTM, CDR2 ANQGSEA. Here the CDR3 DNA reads TGCAGCGTTGGGGGGCACGAGCAGTACTTC. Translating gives CSVGGHEQYF.

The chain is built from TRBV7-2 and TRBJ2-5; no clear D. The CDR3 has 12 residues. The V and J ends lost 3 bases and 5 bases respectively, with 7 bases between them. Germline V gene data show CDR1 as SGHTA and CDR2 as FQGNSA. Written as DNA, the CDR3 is TGTGCCAGCAGCTTCCCCGGGGAGACCCAGTACTTC. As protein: CASSFPGETQYF.

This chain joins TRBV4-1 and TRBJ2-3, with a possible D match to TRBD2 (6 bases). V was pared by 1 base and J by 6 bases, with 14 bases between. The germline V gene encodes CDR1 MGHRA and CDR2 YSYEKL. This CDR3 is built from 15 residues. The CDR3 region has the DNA TGCGCCAGCAGCCAAGTGGCCGGGAGAGGTGATACGCAGTATTTT. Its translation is CASSQVAGRGDTQYF.

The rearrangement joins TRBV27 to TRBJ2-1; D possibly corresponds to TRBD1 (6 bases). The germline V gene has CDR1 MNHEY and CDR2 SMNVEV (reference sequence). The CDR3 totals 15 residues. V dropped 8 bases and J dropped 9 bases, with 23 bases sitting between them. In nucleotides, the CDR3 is TGTGCCAGCGTTCGAATTGGGGGCGATTGGGGTGAGCAGTTCTTC. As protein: CASVRIGGDWGEQFF.

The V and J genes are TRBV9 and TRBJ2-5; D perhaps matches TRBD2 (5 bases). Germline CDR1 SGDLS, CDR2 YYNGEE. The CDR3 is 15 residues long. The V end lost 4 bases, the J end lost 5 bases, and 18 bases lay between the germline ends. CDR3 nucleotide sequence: TGTGCCAGCAGCCCTCAACCTCGGACTGGGGAGACCCAGTACTTC. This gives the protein CASSPQPRTGETQYF.

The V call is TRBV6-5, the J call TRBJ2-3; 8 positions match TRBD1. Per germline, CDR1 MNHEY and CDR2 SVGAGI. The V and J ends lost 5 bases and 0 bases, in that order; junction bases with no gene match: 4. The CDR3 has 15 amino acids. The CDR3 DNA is TGTGCCAGCAGTCGGACAGGGACTAGCACAGATACGCAGTATTTT. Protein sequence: CASSRTGTSTDTQYF.

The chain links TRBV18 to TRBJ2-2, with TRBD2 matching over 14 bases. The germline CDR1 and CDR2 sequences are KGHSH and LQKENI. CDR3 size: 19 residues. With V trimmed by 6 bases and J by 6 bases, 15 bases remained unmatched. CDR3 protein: CASSPYAGTSGSRAGELFF. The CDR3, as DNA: TGTGCCAGCTCTCCTTACGCCGGGACTAGCGGGAGTCGGGCCGGGGAGCTGTTTTTT.

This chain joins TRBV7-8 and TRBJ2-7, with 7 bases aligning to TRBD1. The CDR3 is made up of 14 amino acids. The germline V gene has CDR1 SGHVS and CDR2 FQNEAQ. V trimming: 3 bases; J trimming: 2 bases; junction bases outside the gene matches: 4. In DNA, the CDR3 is TGTGCCAGCAGCTTTGACAGGGCAACCTACGAGCAGTACTTC. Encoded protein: CASSFDRATYEQYF.

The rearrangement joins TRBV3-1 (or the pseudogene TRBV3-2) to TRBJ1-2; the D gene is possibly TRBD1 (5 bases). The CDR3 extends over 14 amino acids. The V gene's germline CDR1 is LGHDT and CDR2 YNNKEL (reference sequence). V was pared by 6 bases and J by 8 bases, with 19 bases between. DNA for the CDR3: TGTGCCAGCAGTCCCCGATTGACAGTGGGGGGCTACACCTTC. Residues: CASSPRLTVGGYTF.

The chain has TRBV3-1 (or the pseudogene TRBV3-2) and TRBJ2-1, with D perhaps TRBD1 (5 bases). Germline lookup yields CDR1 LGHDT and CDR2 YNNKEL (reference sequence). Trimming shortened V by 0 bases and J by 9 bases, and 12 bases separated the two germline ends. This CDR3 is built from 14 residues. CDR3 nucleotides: TGTGCCAGCAGCCAAGAAGGGGTTGGGGCTGAGCAGTTCTTC. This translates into CASSQEGVGAEQFF.

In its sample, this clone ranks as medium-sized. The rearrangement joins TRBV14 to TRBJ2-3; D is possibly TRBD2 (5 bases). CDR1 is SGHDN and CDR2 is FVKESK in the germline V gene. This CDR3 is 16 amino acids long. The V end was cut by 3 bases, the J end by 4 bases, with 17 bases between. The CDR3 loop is CASSQSEGMGPDTQYF. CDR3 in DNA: TGTGCCAGCAGCCAGTCAGAGGGAATGGGTCCAGATACGCAGTATTTT.

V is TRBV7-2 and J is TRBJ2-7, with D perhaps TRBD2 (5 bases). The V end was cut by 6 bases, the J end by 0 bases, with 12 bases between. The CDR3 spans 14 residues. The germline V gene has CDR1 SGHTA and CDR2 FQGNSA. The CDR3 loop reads CASSIEGASYEQYF. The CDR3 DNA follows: TGTGCCAGCAGTATAGAGGGCGCCTCCTACGAGCAGTACTTC.

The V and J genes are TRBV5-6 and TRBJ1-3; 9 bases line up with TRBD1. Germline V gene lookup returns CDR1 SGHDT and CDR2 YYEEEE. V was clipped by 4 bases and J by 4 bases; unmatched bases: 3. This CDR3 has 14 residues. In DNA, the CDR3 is TGTGCCAGCAGCACCGGGACAGGGGGAAACACCATATATTTT. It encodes CASSTGTGGNTIYF.

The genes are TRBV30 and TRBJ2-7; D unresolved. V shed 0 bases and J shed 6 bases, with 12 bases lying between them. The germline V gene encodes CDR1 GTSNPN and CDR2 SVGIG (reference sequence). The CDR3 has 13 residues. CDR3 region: CAWSVTSSGEQYF. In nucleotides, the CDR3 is TGTGCCTGGAGTGTGACATCGTCCGGCGAGCAGTACTTC.

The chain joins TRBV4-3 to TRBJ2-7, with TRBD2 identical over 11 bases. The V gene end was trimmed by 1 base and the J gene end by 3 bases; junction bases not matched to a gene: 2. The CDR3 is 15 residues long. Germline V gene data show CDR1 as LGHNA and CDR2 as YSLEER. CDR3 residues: CASSQGLAGGYEQYF. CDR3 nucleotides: TGCGCCAGCAGCCAAGGCCTAGCGGGAGGCTACGAGCAGTACTTC.

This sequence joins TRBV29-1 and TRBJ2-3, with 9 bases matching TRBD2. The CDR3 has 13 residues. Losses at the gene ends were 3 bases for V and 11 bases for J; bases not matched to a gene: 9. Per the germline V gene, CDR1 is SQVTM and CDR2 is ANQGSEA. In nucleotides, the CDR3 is TGCAGCGTTGAGGATTCGGCGGGAGGGGAGCAGTATTTT. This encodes CSVEDSAGGEQYF.

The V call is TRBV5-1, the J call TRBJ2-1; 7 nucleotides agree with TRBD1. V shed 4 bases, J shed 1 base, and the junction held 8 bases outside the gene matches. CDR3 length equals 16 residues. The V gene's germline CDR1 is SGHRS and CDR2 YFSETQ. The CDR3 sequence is CASSLSGTDSYNEQFF. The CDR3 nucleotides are TGCGCCAGCAGCCTGTCTGGGACAGATTCCTACAATGAGCAGTTCTTC.

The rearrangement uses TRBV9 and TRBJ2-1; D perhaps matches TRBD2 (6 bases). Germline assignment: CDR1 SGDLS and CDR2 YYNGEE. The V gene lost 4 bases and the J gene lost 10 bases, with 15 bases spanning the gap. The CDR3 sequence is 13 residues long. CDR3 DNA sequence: TGTGCCAGCAGCCTGGAGGGGATGGGAGAGCAGTTCTTC. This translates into CASSLEGMGEQFF.

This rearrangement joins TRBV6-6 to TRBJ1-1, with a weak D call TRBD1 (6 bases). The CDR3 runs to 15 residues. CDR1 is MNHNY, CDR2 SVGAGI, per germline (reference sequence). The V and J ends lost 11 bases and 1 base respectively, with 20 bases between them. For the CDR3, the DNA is TGTGCCGGCCGCCTAATTGGACAGACGAACACTGAAGCTTTCTTT. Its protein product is CAGRLIGQTNTEAFF.

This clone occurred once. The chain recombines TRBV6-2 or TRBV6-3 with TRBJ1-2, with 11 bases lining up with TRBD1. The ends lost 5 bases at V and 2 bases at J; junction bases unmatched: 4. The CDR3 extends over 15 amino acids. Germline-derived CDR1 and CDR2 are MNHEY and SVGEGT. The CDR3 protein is CASSQDRGRNYGYTF. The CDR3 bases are TGTGCCAGCAGTCAGGACAGGGGGCGCAACTATGGCTACACCTTC.

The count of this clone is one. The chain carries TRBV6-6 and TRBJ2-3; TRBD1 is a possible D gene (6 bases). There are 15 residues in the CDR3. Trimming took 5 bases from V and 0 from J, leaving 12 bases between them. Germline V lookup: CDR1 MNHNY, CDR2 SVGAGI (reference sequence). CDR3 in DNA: TGTGCCAGCAGTAAACCCAGGGGTAGCACAGATACGCAGTATTTT. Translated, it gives CASSKPRGSTDTQYF.

Here the CDR3 reads CASRILAGANYEQYF. The CDR3 region has the DNA TGTGCCAGCAGGATTCTAGCGGGGGCCAACTACGAGCAGTACTTC. The chain joins TRBV6-5 to TRBJ2-7; 10 bases are shared with TRBD2. The V and J ends lost 6 bases and 3 bases, in that order; junction bases with no gene match: 8. Germline V gives CDR1 MNHEY, CDR2 SVGAGI. The CDR3 has 15 residues.

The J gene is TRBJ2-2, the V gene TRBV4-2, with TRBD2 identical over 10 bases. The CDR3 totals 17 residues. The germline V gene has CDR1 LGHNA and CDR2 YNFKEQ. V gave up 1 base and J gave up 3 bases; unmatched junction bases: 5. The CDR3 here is CASSQVRAGGHTGELFF. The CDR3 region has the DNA TGTGCCAGCAGCCAAGTCCGAGCGGGAGGGCACACCGGGGAGCTGTTTTTT.

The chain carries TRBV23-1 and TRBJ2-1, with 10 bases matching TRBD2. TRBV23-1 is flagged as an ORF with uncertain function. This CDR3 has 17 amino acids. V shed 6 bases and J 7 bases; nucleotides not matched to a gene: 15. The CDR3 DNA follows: TGCGCCAGCAGAGCTCAAGGTTGGACTAGCGGACGGAATGAGCAGTTCTTC. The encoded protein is CASRAQGWTSGRNEQFF.

CDR3 in DNA: TGCGCCAGCAGCTTTGTAGGTAGGGGATACGAGCAGTACTTC. Amino acids: CASSFVGRGYEQYF. The rearrangement joins TRBV5-1 to TRBJ2-7; D is perhaps TRBD1 (5 bases). The CDR3 totals 14 residues. Germline V gene sequence: CDR1 SGHRS, CDR2 YFSETQ. The V end lost 2 bases, the J end lost 4 bases, and 13 bases lay between the germline ends.